These 20 T cell receptor beta chains share one sample of origin, sequenced in a study of T cells after yellow fever vaccination. MiXCR, run by TCRdb on the 5' RACE reads, gives a single entry per CDR3 protein. The top ten hold roughly 3.1% of the sample, which has 300,000 to 400,000 distinct CDR3 sequences, approximately 12% seen once. This specimen was CD4+ T cells sorted from PBMCs, taken 15 days after the yellow fever booster vaccination. Receptors were obtained from a man younger than 35 who received the YFV17D yellow fever vaccine.

The J gene is TRBJ2-5, the V gene TRBV12-3 or TRBV12-4; the match to TRBD2 covers 7 bases. The CDR3 runs 16 residues. V shed 3 bases and J 2 bases; nucleotides not matched to a gene: 9. In DNA, the CDR3 is TGTGCCAGCAGTTTCTCTTGGCGGGGGAATCAAGAGACCCAGTACTTC. It is translated as CASSFSWRGNQETQYF.

This clonotype was detected only a few times. The chain joins TRBV6-1 to TRBJ1-5; the D gene is possibly TRBD1 (5 bases). Germline loops: CDR1 MNHNS, CDR2 SASEGT. Trimming shortened V by 7 bases and J by 4 bases, and 17 bases separated the two germline ends. This CDR3 region has 15 residues. The CDR3 reads CASTPGRRGNQPQHF. The DNA of the CDR3 is TGTGCCAGCACCCCGGGACGGAGGGGAAATCAGCCCCAGCATTTT.

The rearrangement joins TRBV4-1 to TRBJ1-4; D is unresolved. CDR1 is MGHRA, CDR2 YSYEKL, per germline. The V and J ends lost 0 bases and 5 bases respectively, with 16 bases between them. The CDR3 sequence is 17 residues long. Here the CDR3 DNA reads TGCGCCAGCAGCCAAGATATTAAAGCTACTGAAAATGAAAAACTGTTTTTT. This translates into CASSQDIKATENEKLFF.

This clonotype has more than one count but fewer than ten. The V gene is TRBV19, the J gene TRBJ2-7; 7 bases fit TRBD1. V shed 3 bases and J 6 bases; nucleotides not matched to a gene: 8. CDR1 and CDR2 (germline): LNHDA, SQIVND (reference sequence). This CDR3 has 14 amino acids. The CDR3 reads CASSIPGGRGEQYF. The CDR3, as DNA: TGTGCCAGTAGTATCCCAGGGGGAAGAGGCGAGCAGTACTTC.

V usage is TRBV3-1 and J usage is TRBJ2-5; 8 bases match TRBD1. The CDR3 is 15 amino acids. J was trimmed by 4 bases and V by 4 bases; bases with no gene match: 8. Per germline, CDR1 LGHDT and CDR2 YNNKEL (reference sequence). The CDR3 DNA sequence: TGTGCCAGCAGCCCCTGGACAGGGCCGGGAGAGACCCAGTACTTC. Protein: CASSPWTGPGETQYF.

V gene TRBV7-2 combines with J gene TRBJ2-7; the D is unclear. This CDR3 has 15 amino acids. Germline CDR1 is SGHTA and CDR2 is FQGNSA. Trimming took off 5 bases at V and 0 bases at J, with 14 bases between the two ends. The CDR3 loop reads CASSPRDLGSYEQYF. Here the CDR3 DNA reads TGTGCCAGCAGCCCCCGTGACCTCGGCTCCTACGAGCAGTACTTC.

This clonotype was seen a few times. The chain combines TRBV6-2 or TRBV6-3 with TRBJ2-2; no clear D. Trimming took 4 bases from V and 6 from J, leaving 24 bases between them. Per germline, CDR1 MNHEY and CDR2 SVGEGT. This CDR3 has 18 amino acids. CDR3 in DNA: TGTGCCAGCAGTTCCAACACCTTATTCGGGCCTCCAGCCGGGGAGCTGTTTTTT. It translates to CASSSNTLFGPPAGELFF.

The chain carries TRBV11-3 and TRBJ2-2; 9 bases agree with TRBD2. V shed 5 bases, J shed 4 bases, and the junction held 5 bases outside the gene matches. The germline gives CDR1 SGHNT, CDR2 YENEEA. The CDR3 is 15 residues long. This CDR3 reads CASSRLADSTGELFF. In DNA, the CDR3 is TGTGCCAGCAGCCGACTAGCGGATAGCACCGGGGAGCTGTTTTTT.

This clonotype was detected a few times. The CDR3 DNA reads TGTGCCAGCAGGGGGACAGGGAGTGGTGAAAAACTGTTTTTT. Translated: CASRGTGSGEKLFF. J is TRBJ1-4 and V is TRBV6-1, with TRBD1 matching over 9 bases. Germline loops: CDR1 MNHNS, CDR2 SASEGT. The V and J ends lost 6 bases and 7 bases, in that order; junction bases with no gene match: 6. The CDR3 is made up of 14 amino acids.

This clonotype was observed a handful of times. The chain couples TRBV13 to TRBJ2-3, with D perhaps TRBD1 or TRBD2 (5 bases each). V lost 2 bases, J lost 7 bases, and 19 bases lay in between. CDR3 length equals 16 residues. Germline CDR1 reads PRHDT; CDR2 reads FYEKMQ (reference sequence). The CDR3 spells CASSLFGGPDSYTQYF. The CDR3 DNA sequence: TGTGCCAGCAGCTTATTTGGGGGACCCGATTCTTATACGCAGTATTTT.

This clonotype has a count of ten or more. V is TRBV7-3 and J is TRBJ2-1, with a possible D match to TRBD2 (5 bases). The CDR3 runs to 13 residues. Germline assignment: CDR1 SGHTA and CDR2 FQGTGA. The V end lost 4 bases, the J end lost 7 bases, and 11 bases lay between the germline ends. The CDR3 loop reads CASSSSRGNEQFF. The CDR3 nucleotides are TGTGCCAGCAGCTCGTCTCGGGGAAATGAGCAGTTCTTC.

This CDR3 is CASSLGRSSSEKLFF. CDR3 DNA: TGTGCCAGCAGCTTAGGCAGGTCATCGTCGGAAAAACTGTTTTTT. The genes are TRBV11-2 and TRBJ1-4; D is unresolved. V was cut by 1 base and J by 8 bases, with 14 bases left in between. The germline CDR1 and CDR2 sequences are SGHAT and FQNNGV. CDR3 length: 15 amino acids.

This clonotype appeared a few times. The chain has TRBV3-2 and TRBJ2-1; TRBD1, as called in the table, went unchecked against the DNA. TRBV3-2 is a listed pseudogene. This CDR3 comprises 16 residues. The CDR3 region is CASSSRTGTGDNEQFF. CDR3 DNA: TGTGCCAGCAGCAGCCGCACCGGGACGGGAGACAATGAGCAGTTCTTC.

This clonotype was seen a single time. The chain combines TRBV7-2 with TRBJ1-6; D unclear. The CDR3 totals 13 residues. Trimming removed 6 bases from V and 10 bases from J, with 13 bases in between. The germline V gene has CDR1 SGHTA and CDR2 FQGNSA. CDR3 sequence: CASSRRLDSPLHF. The CDR3 nucleotides are TGTGCCAGCAGTCGTCGTTTAGACTCACCCCTCCACTTT.

The genes are TRBV7-9 and TRBJ2-1; 10 bases fit TRBD1. The CDR3 is 15 amino acids. CDR1 and CDR2 (germline): SEHNR, FQNEAQ (reference sequence). V lost 8 bases and J lost 8; bases outside the gene matches: 12. The CDR3 nucleotides are TGTGCCAGCGACTTCCGGGACAGGGGAGTCGATGAGCAGTTCTTC. Protein product: CASDFRDRGVDEQFF. Using reference TRBV7-9 and TRBJ2-1 for the parts outside the CDR3, the full variable domain is DTGVSQNPRHKITKRGQNVTFRCDPISEHNRLYWYRQTLGQGPEFLTYFQNEAQLEKSRLLSDRFSAERPKGSFSTLEIQRTEQGDSAMYLCASDFRDRGVDEQFFGPGTRLTVL.

Only a few counts were recorded for this clonotype. This sequence joins TRBV29-1 and TRBJ1-5; 8 bases fit TRBD1. The ends lost 4 bases at V and 5 bases at J; junction bases unmatched: 1. The CDR3 runs to 12 residues. Per germline, CDR1 SQVTM and CDR2 ANQGSEA. Here the CDR3 reads CSVGDRYQPQHF. Here the CDR3 DNA reads TGCAGCGTTGGGGACAGGTATCAGCCCCAGCATTTT.

This chain joins TRBV10-3 and TRBJ2-2; TRBD2 matches 9 bases. This CDR3 comprises 18 residues. Germline-derived CDR1 and CDR2 are ENHRY and SYGVKD. The V and J ends lost 0 bases and 4 bases, in that order; junction bases with no gene match: 9. The CDR3 DNA follows: TGTGCCATCAGTGAGTCGGAGCGGGGGGTGTCTGGCACCGGGGAGCTGTTTTTT. Its translation is CAISESERGVSGTGELFF.

The chain links TRBV5-1 to TRBJ2-3; D gene ambiguous. Germline V gene lookup returns CDR1 SGHRS and CDR2 YFSETQ. The CDR3 has 14 amino acids. Trimming shortened V by 0 bases and J by 6 bases, and 11 bases separated the two germline ends. CDR3 region: CASSLAGPVDTQYF. The CDR3 bases are TGCGCCAGCAGCTTGGCCGGCCCGGTGGATACGCAGTATTTT.

The chain has TRBV18 and TRBJ2-1; 9 bases agree with TRBD2. The CDR3 length is 17 residues. After removal of 4 bases from V and 2 bases from J, the junction contained 9 bases not matched to a gene. Per germline, CDR1 KGHSH and CDR2 LQKENI. For the CDR3, the DNA is TGTGCCAGCTCACTAGCGGGGACTAGCCGGACCTACAATGAGCAGTTCTTC. It is translated as CASSLAGTSRTYNEQFF.

CDR3 loop: CASTPRGPTDTQYF. CDR3 sequence (DNA): TGTGCCTCAACGCCCCGGGGGCCCACAGATACGCAGTATTTT. The chain combines TRBV19 with TRBJ2-3; D could derive from TRBD1 or TRBD2 (6 bases each). This CDR3 comprises 14 residues. CDR1 and CDR2 (germline): LNHDA, SQIVND (reference sequence). Trimming shortened V by 11 bases and J by 2 bases, and 17 bases separated the two germline ends.